This T cell receptor (beta chain) was profiled in a study of T cell responses to AZD1222 COVID-19 vaccine. Data came from immunoSEQ multiplex PCR; TCRdb stores just in-frame clones and leaves some out. The repertoire includes around 120,000 clones, approximately 90% of them detected once, and around 4% sits in the top ten. The germline V gene has CDR1 MNHEY and CDR2 SVGEGT. The CDR3 length is 15 residues. The V gene lost 4 bases and the J gene lost 5 bases, with 17 bases spanning the gap. The sample in question was peripheral blood, obtained 28 days after the second AZD1222 dose. This receptor was identified in an adult who received the AZD1222 COVID-19 vaccine. The V and J genes are TRBV6-2 or TRBV6-3 and TRBJ1-1, with D unclear. The CDR3 DNA is TGTGCCAGCAGTTCCCACTCACTTGAGATGACTGAAGCTTTCTTT. Encoded protein: CASSSHSLEMTEAFF.